This T cell receptor (beta chain) was identified in a study of blood T cell repertoires in COVID-19. Study-level background: Donors in the United States, Italy and Spain gave samples during acute or convalescent COVID-19.

Only in-frame clones appear in the TCRdb table, and some are missing; sequencing was by immunoSEQ multiplex PCR. The sample lists around 170,000 clones; 85% to 90% were seen once. CDR1 is SGHTA and CDR2 is FQGNSA in the germline V gene. Between the trimmed V and J ends, which lost 2 bases and 3 bases, there was a span of 13 bases. This CDR3 contains 15 residues. The sequenced sample was peripheral blood. The V and J genes are TRBV7-2 and TRBJ1-1; D not certain. The clonotype was recovered from a woman in her sixties or seventies with acute or convalescent COVID-19. The CDR3 loop is CASSLFFGSDTEAFF. The DNA of the CDR3 is TGTGCCAGCAGCTTATTCTTCGGGTCGGACACTGAAGCTTTCTTT.